This entry concerns a single T cell receptor (beta chain). Its cognate antigen is unknown. Via MiXCR, TCRdb re-called the 5' RACE reads, giving one row per CDR3 protein. Of 650,000 to 800,000 distinct CDR3 sequences in the sample, 8.6% were seen once. The data belong to a study of identical twins. Findings of the study overall: With abundant cord blood beta clonotypes, insertions were fewer; memory repertoires showed no such pattern.

Germline lookup yields CDR1 SNHLY and CDR2 FYNNEI. Trimming stripped 6 bases from V and 3 bases from J, with 20 bases between. CDR3 length equals 16 residues. Another study also made use of these data, one on yellow fever vaccine responses in identical twins.

The specimen sequenced was PBMCs. The chain couples TRBV2 to TRBJ1-1; a possible D gene is TRBD1 (5 bases). The origin of this receptor is a woman under 30 in good health. The CDR3 region is CASRGSEGLRDTEAFF. CDR3 DNA: TGTGCCAGCAGGGGGTCTGAGGGGCTAAGGGACACTGAAGCTTTCTTT. Full variable domain (outside the CDR3, taken from reference TRBV2 and TRBJ1-1): EPEVTQTPSHQVTQMGQEVILRCVPISNHLYFYWYRQILGQKVEFLVSFYNNEISEKSEIFDDQFSVERPDGSNFTLKIRSTKLEDSAMYFCASRGSEGLRDTEAFFGQGTRLTVV.